This paragraph reports one T cell receptor (beta chain). No antigen is known for it. The data originate from a study of tumour-infiltrating T cells in Burkitt lymphoma. Study observations and caveats: Many Burkitt lymphoma patients shared several public clonotypes.

The CDR3 totals 15 residues. Germline CDR1 KGHSH, CDR2 LQKENI. Trimming removed 1 base from V and 6 bases from J, with 15 bases in between. Profiled with immunoSEQ multiplex PCR; TCRdb holds only in-frame clones, not every one. The sample lists more than 40,000 clones; around 29% were seen once. This TCR derives from a human donor with Burkitt lymphoma. The V and J genes are TRBV18 and TRBJ1-2; possibly TRBD1 for D (5 bases). The sequenced sample was tumor tissue. This CDR3 reads CASSPLGRAGNGYTF. Here the CDR3 DNA reads TGTGCCAGCTCACCACTCGGCAGGGCGGGGAATGGCTACACCTTC.